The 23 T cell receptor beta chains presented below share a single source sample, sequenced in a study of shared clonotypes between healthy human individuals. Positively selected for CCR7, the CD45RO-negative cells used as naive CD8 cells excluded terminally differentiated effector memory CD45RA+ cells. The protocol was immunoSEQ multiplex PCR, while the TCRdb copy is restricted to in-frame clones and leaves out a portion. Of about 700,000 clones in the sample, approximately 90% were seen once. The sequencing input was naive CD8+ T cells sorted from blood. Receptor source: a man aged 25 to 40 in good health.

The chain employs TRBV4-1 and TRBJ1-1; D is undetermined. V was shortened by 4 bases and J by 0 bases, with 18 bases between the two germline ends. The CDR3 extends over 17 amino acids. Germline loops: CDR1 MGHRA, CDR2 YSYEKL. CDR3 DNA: TGCGCCAGCAGCCCCGCCGGACGAGGACGGATGAACACTGAAGCTTTCTTT. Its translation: CASSPAGRGRMNTEAFF.

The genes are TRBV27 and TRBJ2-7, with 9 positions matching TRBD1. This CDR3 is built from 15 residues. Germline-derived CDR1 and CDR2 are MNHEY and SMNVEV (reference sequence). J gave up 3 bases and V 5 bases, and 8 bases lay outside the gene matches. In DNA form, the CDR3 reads TGTGCCAGCAGTCCAGGACAGGGGTTAGGCTACGAGCAGTACTTC. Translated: CASSPGQGLGYEQYF.

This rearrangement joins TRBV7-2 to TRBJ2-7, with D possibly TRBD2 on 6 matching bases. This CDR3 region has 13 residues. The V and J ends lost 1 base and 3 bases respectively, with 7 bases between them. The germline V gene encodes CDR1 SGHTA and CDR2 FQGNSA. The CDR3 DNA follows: TGTGCCAGCAGCTTAGAGGACTACTACGAGCAGTACTTC. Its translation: CASSLEDYYEQYF.

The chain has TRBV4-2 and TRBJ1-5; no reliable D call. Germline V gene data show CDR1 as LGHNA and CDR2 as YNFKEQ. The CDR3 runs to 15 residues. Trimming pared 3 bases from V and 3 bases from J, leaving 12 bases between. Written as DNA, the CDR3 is TGTGCCAGCAGCCAGAATGGGCAAGCCAATCAGCCCCAGCATTTT. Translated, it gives CASSQNGQANQPQHF.

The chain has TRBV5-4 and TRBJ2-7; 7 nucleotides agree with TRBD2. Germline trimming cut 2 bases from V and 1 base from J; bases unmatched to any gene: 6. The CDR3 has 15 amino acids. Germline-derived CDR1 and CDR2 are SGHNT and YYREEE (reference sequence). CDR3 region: CASSFGGGPSYEQYF. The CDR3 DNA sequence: TGTGCCAGCAGCTTTGGGGGAGGGCCGTCCTACGAGCAGTACTTC.

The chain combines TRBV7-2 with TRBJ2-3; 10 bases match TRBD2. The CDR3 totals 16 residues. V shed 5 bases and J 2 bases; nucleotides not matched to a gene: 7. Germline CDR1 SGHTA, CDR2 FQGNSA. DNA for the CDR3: TGTGCCAGCAGCCCCTGGACTAGCGGTGCCACAGATACGCAGTATTTT. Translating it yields CASSPWTSGATDTQYF.

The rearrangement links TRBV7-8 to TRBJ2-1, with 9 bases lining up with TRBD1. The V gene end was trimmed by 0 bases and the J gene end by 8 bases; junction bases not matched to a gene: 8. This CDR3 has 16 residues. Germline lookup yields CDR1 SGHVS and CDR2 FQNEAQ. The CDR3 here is CASSLALGQGIYEQFF. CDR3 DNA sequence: TGTGCCAGCAGCTTAGCGCTGGGACAGGGAATTTATGAGCAGTTCTTC.

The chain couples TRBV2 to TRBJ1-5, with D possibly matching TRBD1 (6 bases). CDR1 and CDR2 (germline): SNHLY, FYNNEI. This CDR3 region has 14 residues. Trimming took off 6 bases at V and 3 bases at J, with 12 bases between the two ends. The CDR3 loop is CASRYAGVNQPQHF. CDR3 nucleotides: TGTGCCAGCAGGTATGCAGGGGTCAATCAGCCCCAGCATTTT. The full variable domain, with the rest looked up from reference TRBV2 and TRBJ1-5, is EPEVTQTPSHQVTQMGQEVILRCVPISNHLYFYWYRQILGQKVEFLVSFYNNEISEKSEIFDDQFSVERPDGSNFTLKIRSTKLEDSAMYFCASRYAGVNQPQHFGDGTRLSIL.

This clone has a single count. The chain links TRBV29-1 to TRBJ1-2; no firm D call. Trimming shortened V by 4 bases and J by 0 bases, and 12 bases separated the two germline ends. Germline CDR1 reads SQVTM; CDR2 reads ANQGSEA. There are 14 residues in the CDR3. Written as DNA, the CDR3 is TGCAGCGTTGTAGTCCTGATAGCTAACTATGGCTACACCTTC. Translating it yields CSVVVLIANYGYTF.

The CDR3 loop is CATSYPLQGGLETQYF. The CDR3 DNA is TGTGCCACCAGTTACCCGCTACAGGGGGGGTTAGAGACCCAGTACTTC. The gene calls are TRBV15 and TRBJ2-5; perhaps TRBD1 as D (8 bases). The V end was cut by 6 bases, the J end by 4 bases, with 21 bases between. Germline V gene data show CDR1 as LNHNV and CDR2 as YYDKDF (reference sequence). The CDR3 has 16 residues. Full variable domain (outside the CDR3, taken from reference TRBV15 and TRBJ2-5): DAMVIQNPRYQVTQFGKPVTLSCSQTLNHNVMYWYQQKSSQAPKLLFHYYDKDFNNEADTPDNFQSRRPNTSFCFLDIRSPGLGDTAMYLCATSYPLQGGLETQYFGPGTRLLVL.

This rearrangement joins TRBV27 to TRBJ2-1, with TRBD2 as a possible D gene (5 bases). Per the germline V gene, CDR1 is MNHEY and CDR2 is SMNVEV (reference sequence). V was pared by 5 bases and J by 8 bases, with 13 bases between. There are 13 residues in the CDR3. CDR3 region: CASSPRGFDEQFF. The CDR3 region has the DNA TGTGCCAGCAGTCCCCGGGGTTTCGATGAGCAGTTCTTC.

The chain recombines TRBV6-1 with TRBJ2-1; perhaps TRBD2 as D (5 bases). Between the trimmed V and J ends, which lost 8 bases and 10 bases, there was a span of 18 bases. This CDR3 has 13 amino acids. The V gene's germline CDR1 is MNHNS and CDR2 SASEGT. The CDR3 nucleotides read TGTGCCAGCTATGACGGTGAGGGTAGCGAGCAGTTCTTC. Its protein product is CASYDGEGSEQFF.

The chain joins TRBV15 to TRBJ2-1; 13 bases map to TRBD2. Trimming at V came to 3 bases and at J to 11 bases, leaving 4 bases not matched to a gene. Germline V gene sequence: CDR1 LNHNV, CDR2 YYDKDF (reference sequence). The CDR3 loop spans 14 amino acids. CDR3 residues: CATSSQLAGGKQFF. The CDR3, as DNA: TGTGCCACCAGCAGTCAACTAGCGGGAGGGAAGCAGTTCTTC.

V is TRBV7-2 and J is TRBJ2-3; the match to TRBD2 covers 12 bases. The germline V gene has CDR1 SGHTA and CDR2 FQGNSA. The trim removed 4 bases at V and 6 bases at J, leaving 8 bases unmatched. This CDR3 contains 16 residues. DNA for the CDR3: TGTGCCAGCAGCTACGCGACTAGCGGGAGTTTCGATACGCAGTATTTT. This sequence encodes CASSYATSGSFDTQYF.

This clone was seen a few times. CDR3 sequence (DNA): TGTGCCAGCAGCTTAGCGGGAGGGCTGCCTTACAATGAGCAGTTCTTC. Protein product: CASSLAGGLPYNEQFF. The rearrangement links TRBV14 to TRBJ2-1; 11 bases map to TRBD2. Germline lookup yields CDR1 SGHDN and CDR2 FVKESK. The CDR3 consists of 16 residues. With V trimmed by 5 bases and J by 4 bases, 7 bases remained unmatched.

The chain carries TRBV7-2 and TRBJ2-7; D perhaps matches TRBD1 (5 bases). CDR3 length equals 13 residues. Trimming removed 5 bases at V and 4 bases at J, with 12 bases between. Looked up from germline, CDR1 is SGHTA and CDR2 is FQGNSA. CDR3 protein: CASSQGRVYEQYF. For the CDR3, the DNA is TGTGCCAGCAGCCAGGGTAGGGTGTACGAGCAGTACTTC.

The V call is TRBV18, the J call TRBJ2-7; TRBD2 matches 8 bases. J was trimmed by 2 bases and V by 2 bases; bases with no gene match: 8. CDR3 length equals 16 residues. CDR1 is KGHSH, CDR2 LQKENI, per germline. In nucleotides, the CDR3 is TGTGCCAGCTCACCAGAGAGTGGACTAGCAGCCTACGAGCAGTACTTC. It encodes CASSPESGLAAYEQYF. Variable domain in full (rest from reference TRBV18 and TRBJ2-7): NAGVMQNPRHLVRRRGQEARLRCSPMKGHSHVYWYRQLPEEGLKFMVYLQKENIIDESGMPKERFSAEFPKEGPSILRIQQVVRGDSAAYFCASSPESGLAAYEQYFGPGTRLTVT.

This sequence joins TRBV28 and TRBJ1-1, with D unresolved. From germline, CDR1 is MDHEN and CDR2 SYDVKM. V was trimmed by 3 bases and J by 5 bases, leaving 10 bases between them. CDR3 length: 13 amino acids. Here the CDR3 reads CASSFMSSTEAFF. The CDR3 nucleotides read TGTGCCAGCAGTTTTATGAGCTCTACTGAAGCTTTCTTT.

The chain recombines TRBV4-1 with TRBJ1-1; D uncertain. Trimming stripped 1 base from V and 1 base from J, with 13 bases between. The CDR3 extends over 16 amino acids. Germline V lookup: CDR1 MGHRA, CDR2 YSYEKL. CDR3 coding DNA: TGCGCCAGCAGCCAAGGCGCAGGTCTACGGAACACTGAAGCTTTCTTT. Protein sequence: CASSQGAGLRNTEAFF.

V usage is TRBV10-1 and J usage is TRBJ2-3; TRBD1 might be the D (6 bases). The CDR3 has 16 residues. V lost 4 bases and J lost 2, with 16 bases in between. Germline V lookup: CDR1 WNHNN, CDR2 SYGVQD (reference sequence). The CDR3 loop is CASSARGRPYTDTQYF. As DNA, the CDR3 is TGCGCCAGCAGTGCCAGGGGAAGGCCTTACACAGATACGCAGTATTTT.

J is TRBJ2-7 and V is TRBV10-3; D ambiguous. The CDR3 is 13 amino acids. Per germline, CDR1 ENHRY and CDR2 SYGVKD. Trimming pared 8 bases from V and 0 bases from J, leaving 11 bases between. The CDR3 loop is CAIADQSSYEQYF. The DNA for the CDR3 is TGTGCCATCGCGGATCAGAGCTCCTACGAGCAGTACTTC.

CDR3 DNA: TGTGCCAGCAGTCCGGAGGTCGGACTCTTCTCCTACGAGCAGTACTTC. Residues: CASSPEVGLFSYEQYF. The V call is TRBV27, the J call TRBJ2-7; D might be TRBD2 (5 bases). The germline V and J ends were trimmed by 5 bases and 0 bases, with 17 bases remaining between them. CDR3 length: 16 residues. The germline V gene encodes CDR1 MNHEY and CDR2 SMNVEV (reference sequence).

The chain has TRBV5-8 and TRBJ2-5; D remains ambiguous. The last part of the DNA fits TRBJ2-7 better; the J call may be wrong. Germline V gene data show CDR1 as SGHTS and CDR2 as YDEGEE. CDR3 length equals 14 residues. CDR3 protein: CASSLRQANYEQYF. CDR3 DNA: TGTGCCAGCAGCTTGCGGCAGGCGAACTACGAGCAGTACTTC.